This T cell receptor beta chain appears in the sequencing data of a study of T cells in Graves' hyperthyroidism and ophthalmopathy (dated by TCRdb to the late 2010s). A note on the overall study: Peripheral blood samples were taken at the time of initial diagnosis, prior to any treatment. An independent validation cohort of fewer than 20 hyperthyroidism patients and approximately 16 patients who later progressed to ophthalmopathy tested prospective prediction of ophthalmopathy. To identify distinguishing TCR V-J signatures, a discovery cohort of about a hundred patients was used, comprising 43 with Graves' ophthalmopathy and some 60 with stable Graves' hyperthyroidism. Once sampling was done, hyperthyroidism patients were given methimazole at a starting dose of 30 mg daily, whereas ophthalmopathy patients were given high-dose intravenous methylprednisolone. The 80 to 100 discovery patients were randomly divided into training and test sets at a 7:3 ratio. The study also compared thyroid tissue and blood T-cell repertoires from several Graves' hyperthyroidism patients. The paper describes TCR Vbeta CDR3 sequencing of about 140 peripheral blood samples, made up of about 40 ophthalmopathy patients, some 80 hyperthyroidism patients and some 17 progressor patients.

The study at large found these results: Most expanded thyroid clonotypes (frequency above 0.001) were also detected in blood, suggesting blood repertoires may reflect thyroid immune responses. Sample size was not statistically predetermined, and blinding of investigators to group allocation was not performed. Ophthalmopathy was separated from stable hyperthyroidism by a 13 V-J signature model, with about 88% sensitivity and approximately 81% specificity obtained in cross-validation and 80%/75% obtained in testing. In validation, the model predicted progression to ophthalmopathy with just under 71% sensitivity and about 73% specificity, a median of about six months before onset.

TCR beta CDR3 regions were amplified from RNA transcripts. For the first round of RT-PCR on the TCR CDR3, the HTBI primer set was used together with the Qiagen OneStep RT-PCR kit. Libraries were constructed in a second round of multiplex PCR, after which size selection and purification were performed. Paired-end sequencing of the libraries was performed with 100 bp reads on an Illumina HiSeq2000. The source study handled its data this way. SOAPnuke was used to process the raw data, removing reads that contained adapters or uncalled bases, had a mean Phred below 15, or lacked an exact match to the constant primer or identifier. High-quality paired reads were merged using COPE v1.2.5, and each unique nucleotide sequence was defined as a clonotype. MiTCR v1.1 was used to align clonotypes to the IMGT TRBV, TRBD and TRBJ reference segments. The analysis was restricted to V-J combinations with a frequency above 0.0001, which together covered around 99% of the repertoires. A TCS score was defined as the ratio of F50 (clonal expansion) to E x V (chaos), with BLOSUM62-based TCRdist applied between CDR3 peptides within each V-J. Welch's t-statistics and random forest reduced fewer than 600 V-J features to roughly 13, which were used in a naive Bayes classifier (R e1071). The Morisita-Horn index was used to measure how similar the thyroid and blood repertoires were. TCRdb reprocessed the public reads (quality trimming at Q25 with fastp, clone calling with MiXCR) and kept in-frame beta chains. All rows with the same CDR3 protein become a single entry with the most common DNA and genes. The V and J calls, along with clone size, are taken from TCRdb and not from the paper's own processing. This sample is represented by 640,000 or so distinct CDR3 sequences; under 15% of them were singletons. Clones ranked in the top ten supply roughly 4.3% of the sample.

Ophthalmopathy patients had moderately to severely active disease, with a Clinical Activity Score of 3 or more, a NOSPECS grade of 4 or more, and a disease duration of less than 3 months. Any patient with an uncontrolled infection, another autoimmune disease, pregnancy or lactation was excluded. Diagnoses were based on clinical symptoms, serum thyroxine and TRAb, thyroid ultrasound and orbital computed tomography. Ficoll-Paque density gradient centrifugation was used to isolate PBMCs from 8.5 to 10 ml of fresh peripheral blood. Total RNA was extracted using Trizol reagent, and RNA quality was assessed on an Agilent 2100 Bioanalyzer. This clonotype was seen many times. The clone's antigen remains unknown. No much larger clone exists at a distance of one base, and base qualities are not known. The germline V gene specifies MNHEY as CDR1 and SVGAGI as CDR2. After removal of 7 bases from V and 0 bases from J, the junction retains 4 bases not matched to a gene. From cysteine to phenylalanine, the CDR3 is 14 amino acids long. Solely the CDR3 DNA is kept, with 42 bases framed from the first base.

The rearrangement joined TRBV6-5 to TRBJ1-1; TRBD1 fits 8 bases in the junction. This sequence was found in a woman in her forties with Graves' ophthalmopathy. Sample: blood. The CDR3 protein is CASTPGQVNTEAFF. The bases read TGTGCCAGCACCCCGGGACAGGTGAACACTGAAGCTTTCTTT.